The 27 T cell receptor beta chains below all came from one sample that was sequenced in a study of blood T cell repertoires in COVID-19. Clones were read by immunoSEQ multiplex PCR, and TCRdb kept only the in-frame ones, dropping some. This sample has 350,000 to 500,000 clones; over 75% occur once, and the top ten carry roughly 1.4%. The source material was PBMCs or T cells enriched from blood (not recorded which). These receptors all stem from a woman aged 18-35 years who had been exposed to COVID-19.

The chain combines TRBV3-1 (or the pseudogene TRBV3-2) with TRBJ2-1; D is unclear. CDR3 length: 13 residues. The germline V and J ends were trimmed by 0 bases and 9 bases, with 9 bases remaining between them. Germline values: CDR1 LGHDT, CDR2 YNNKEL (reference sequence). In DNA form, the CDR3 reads TGTGCCAGCAGCCAAGATTTACCAGGTGAGCAGTTCTTC. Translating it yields CASSQDLPGEQFF.

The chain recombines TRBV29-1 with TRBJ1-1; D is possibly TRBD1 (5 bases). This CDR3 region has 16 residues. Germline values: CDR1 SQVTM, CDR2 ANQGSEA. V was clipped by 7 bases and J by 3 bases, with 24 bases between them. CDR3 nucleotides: TGCAGCGCCGGATGGCAGGGTGGTGGGGCGGACACTGAAGCTTTCTTT. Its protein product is CSAGWQGGGADTEAFF.

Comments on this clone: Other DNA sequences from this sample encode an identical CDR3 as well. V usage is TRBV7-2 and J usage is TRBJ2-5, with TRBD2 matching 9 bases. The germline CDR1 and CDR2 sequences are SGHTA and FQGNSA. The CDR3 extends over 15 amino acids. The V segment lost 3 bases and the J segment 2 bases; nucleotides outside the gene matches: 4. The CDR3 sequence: CASSFSGGRQETQYF. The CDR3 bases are TGTGCCAGCAGCTTCAGCGGGGGGCGACAAGAGACCCAGTACTTC.

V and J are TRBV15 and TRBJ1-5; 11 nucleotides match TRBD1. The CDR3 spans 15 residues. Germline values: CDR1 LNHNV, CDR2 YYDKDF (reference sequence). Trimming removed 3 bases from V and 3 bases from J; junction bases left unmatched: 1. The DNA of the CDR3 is TGTGCCACCAGCAGGGACAGGGGGCTCAATCAGCCCCAGCATTTT. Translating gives CATSRDRGLNQPQHF.

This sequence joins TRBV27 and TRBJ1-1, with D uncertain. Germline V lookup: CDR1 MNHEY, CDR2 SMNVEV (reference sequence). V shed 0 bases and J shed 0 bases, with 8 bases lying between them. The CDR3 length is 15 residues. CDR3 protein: CASSLSVRMNTEAFF. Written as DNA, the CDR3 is TGTGCCAGCAGTTTATCGGTCAGGATGAACACTGAAGCTTTCTTT.

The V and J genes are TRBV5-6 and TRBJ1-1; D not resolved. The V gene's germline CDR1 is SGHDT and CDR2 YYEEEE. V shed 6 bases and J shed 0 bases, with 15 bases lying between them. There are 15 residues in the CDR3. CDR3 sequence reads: CASKWRLGMNTEAFF. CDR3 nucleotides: TGTGCCAGCAAATGGAGACTAGGTATGAACACTGAAGCTTTCTTT.

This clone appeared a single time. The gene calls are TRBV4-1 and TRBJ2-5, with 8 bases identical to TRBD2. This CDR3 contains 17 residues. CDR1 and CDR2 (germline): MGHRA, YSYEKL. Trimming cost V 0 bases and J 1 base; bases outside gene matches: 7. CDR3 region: CASSQEPLAERQETQYF. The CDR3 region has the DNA TGCGCCAGCAGCCAAGAACCACTAGCGGAACGCCAAGAGACCCAGTACTTC.

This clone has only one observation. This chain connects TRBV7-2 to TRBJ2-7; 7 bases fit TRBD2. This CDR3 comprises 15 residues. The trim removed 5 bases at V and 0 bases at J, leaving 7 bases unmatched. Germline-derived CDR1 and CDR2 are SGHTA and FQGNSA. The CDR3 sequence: CASSQTAGASYEQYF. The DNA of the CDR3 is TGTGCCAGCAGCCAGACGGCGGGAGCCTCCTACGAGCAGTACTTC.

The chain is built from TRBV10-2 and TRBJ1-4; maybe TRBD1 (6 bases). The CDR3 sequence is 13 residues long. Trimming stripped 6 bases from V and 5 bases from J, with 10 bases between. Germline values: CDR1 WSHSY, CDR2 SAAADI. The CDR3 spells CASSQGQNEKLFF. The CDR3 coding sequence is TGCGCCAGCAGCCAGGGGCAGAATGAAAAACTGTTTTTT.

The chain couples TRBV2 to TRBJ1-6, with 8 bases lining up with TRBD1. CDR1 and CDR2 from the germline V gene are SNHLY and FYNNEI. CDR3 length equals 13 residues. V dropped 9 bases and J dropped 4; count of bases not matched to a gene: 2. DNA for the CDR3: TGTGCCAGTCGACAGGGGTATAATTCACCCCTCCACTTT. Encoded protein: CASRQGYNSPLHF.

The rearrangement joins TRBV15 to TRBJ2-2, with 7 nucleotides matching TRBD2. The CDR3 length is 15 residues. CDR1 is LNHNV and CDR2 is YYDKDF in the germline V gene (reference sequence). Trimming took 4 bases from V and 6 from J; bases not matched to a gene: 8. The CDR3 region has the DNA TGTGCCACCAGCACGGAACCCCGGGGGGCCGGGGAGCTGTTTTTT. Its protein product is CATSTEPRGAGELFF. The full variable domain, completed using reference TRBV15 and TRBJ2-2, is DAMVIQNPRYQVTQFGKPVTLSCSQTLNHNVMYWYQQKSSQAPKLLFHYYDKDFNNEADTPDNFQSRRPNTSFCFLDIRSPGLGDTAMYLCATSTEPRGAGELFFGEGSRLTVL.

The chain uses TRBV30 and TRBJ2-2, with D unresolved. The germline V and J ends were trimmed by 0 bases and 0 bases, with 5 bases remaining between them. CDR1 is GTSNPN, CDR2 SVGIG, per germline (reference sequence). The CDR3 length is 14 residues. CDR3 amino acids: CAWSVAPNTGELFF. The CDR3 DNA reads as TGTGCCTGGAGTGTAGCCCCGAACACCGGGGAGCTGTTTTTT.

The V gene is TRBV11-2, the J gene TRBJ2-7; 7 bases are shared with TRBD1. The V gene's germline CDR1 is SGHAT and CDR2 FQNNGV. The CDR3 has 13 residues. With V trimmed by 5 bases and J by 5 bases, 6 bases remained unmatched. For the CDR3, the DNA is TGTGCCAGCAGCCCCGGAACAGGGGACGAGCAGTACTTC. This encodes CASSPGTGDEQYF. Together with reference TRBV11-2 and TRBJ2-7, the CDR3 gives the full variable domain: EAGVAQSPRYKIIEKRQSVAFWCNPISGHATLYWYQQILGQGPKLLIQFQNNGVVDDSQLPKDRFSAERLKGVDSTLKIQPAKLEDSAVYLCASSPGTGDEQYFGPGTRLTVT.

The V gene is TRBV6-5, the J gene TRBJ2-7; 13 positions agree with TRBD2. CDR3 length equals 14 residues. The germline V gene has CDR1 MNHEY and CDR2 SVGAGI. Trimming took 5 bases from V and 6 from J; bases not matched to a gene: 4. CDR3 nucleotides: TGTGCCAGCAGTCGCGGGACTAGCGGGATCGAGCAGTACTTC. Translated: CASSRGTSGIEQYF.

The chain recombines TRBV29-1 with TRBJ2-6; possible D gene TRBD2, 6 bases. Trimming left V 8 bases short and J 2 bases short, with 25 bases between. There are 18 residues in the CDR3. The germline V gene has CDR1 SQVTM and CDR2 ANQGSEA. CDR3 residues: CSPPAGHHSQAGANVLTF. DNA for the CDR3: TGCAGCCCCCCTGCGGGGCACCACTCCCAAGCTGGGGCCAACGTCCTGACTTTC.

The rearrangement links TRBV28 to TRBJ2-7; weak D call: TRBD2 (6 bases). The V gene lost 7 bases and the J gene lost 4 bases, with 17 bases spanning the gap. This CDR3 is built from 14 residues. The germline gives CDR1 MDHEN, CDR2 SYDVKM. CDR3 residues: CASISEGPPYEQYF. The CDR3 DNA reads TGTGCCAGCATCTCGGAGGGACCTCCTTACGAGCAGTACTTC.

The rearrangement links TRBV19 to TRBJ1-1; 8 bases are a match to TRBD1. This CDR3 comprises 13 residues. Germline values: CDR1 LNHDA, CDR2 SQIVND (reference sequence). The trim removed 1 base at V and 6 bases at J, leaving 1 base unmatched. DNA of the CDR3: TGTGCCAGTAGTATAGGGACAGGGTCTGAAGCTTTCTTT. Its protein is CASSIGTGSEAFF.

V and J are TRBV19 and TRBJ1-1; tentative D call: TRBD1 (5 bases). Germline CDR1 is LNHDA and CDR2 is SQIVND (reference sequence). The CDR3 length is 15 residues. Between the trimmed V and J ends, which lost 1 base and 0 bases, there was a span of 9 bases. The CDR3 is CASSIGQTLNTEAFF. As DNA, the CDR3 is TGTGCCAGTAGTATAGGACAGACCCTGAACACTGAAGCTTTCTTT.

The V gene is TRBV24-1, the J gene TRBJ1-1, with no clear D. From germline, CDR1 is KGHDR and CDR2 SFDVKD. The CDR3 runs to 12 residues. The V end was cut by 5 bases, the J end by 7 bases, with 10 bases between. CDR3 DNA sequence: TGTGCCACCAGTGGCGGAGGGAGTGAAGCTTTCTTT. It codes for CATSGGGSEAFF.

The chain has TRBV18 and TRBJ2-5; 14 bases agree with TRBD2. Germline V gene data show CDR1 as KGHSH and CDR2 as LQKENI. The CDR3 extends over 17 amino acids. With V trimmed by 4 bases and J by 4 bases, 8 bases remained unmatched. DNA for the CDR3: TGTGCCAGCTCACGTCAGACTAGCGGGGGGGCCGGAGAGACCCAGTACTTC. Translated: CASSRQTSGGAGETQYF.

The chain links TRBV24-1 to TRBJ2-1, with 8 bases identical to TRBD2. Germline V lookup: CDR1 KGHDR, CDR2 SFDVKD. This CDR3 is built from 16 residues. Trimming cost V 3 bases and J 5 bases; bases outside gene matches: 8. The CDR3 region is CATSDPGLARNNEQFF. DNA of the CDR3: TGTGCCACCAGTGATCCAGGACTAGCACGGAACAATGAGCAGTTCTTC.

CDR3 sequence: CASSLATSGSWTQYF. For the CDR3, the DNA is TGTGCCAGCAGTTTAGCGACTAGCGGGAGTTGGACCCAGTACTTC. This chain uses TRBV28 with TRBJ2-5, with TRBD2 matching 12 bases. From germline, CDR1 is MDHEN and CDR2 SYDVKM. Germline trimming cut 2 bases from V and 7 bases from J; bases unmatched to any gene: 5. The CDR3 loop spans 15 amino acids.

The CDR3 bases are TGTGCCAGCAGCCAATCCCTTATAGGGGGCCTACAAGAGACCCAGTACTTC. Its protein product is CASSQSLIGGLQETQYF. The rearrangement uses TRBV16 and TRBJ2-5; TRBD1 agrees at 7 bases. V was pared by 0 bases and J by 2 bases, with 9 bases of the junction left unmatched. The CDR3 has 17 amino acids. Germline V CDR1 and CDR2: KGHSY, FQNENV.

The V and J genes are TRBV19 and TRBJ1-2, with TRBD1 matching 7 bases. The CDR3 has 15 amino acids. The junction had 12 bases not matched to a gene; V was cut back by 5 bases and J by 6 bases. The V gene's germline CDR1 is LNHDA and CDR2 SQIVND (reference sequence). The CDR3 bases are TGTGCCAGTAGTCCCGTACGACAGGGCTATGATGGCTACACCTTC. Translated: CASSPVRQGYDGYTF.

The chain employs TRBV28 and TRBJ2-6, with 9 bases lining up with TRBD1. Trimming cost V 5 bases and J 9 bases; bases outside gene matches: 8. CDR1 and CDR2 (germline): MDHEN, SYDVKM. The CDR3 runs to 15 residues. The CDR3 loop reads CASSPRDREFNVLTF. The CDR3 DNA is TGTGCCAGCAGTCCCAGGGACAGGGAATTCAACGTCCTGACTTTC.

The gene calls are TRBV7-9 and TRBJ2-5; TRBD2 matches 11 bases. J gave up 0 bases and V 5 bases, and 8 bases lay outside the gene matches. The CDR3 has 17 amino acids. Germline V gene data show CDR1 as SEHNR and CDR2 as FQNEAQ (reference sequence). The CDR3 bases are TGTGCCAGCAGCCCCCTTAGGGGACTAGCGGACCAAGAGACCCAGTACTTC. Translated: CASSPLRGLADQETQYF.

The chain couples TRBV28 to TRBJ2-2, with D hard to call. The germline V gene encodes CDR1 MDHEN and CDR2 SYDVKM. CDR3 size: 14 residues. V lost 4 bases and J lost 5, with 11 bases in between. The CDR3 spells CASSSNTRTGELFF. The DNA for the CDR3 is TGTGCCAGCAGTTCCAATACCCGGACCGGGGAGCTGTTTTTT.